This T cell receptor (beta chain) emerged from a study of T cells in Graves' hyperthyroidism and ophthalmopathy (dated by TCRdb to about 2019). Study-level background: Peripheral blood was collected at initial diagnosis, before any treatment. A discovery cohort of about a hundred patients, approximately 44 with Graves' ophthalmopathy and fewer than 65 with stable Graves' hyperthyroidism, was used to find distinguishing TCR V-J signatures. Prospective prediction of ophthalmopathy was tested in an independent validation cohort of 18 to 20 hyperthyroidism patients and 15 to 17 patients who later progressed to ophthalmopathy. The paper describes TCR Vbeta CDR3 sequencing of around 130 peripheral blood samples, made up of about 40 ophthalmopathy patients, approximately 76 hyperthyroidism patients and some 17 progressor patients. Once sampling was done, hyperthyroidism patients were given methimazole at a starting dose of 30 mg daily, whereas ophthalmopathy patients were given high-dose intravenous methylprednisolone. For training and testing, the 100 or so patients in the discovery cohort were randomly divided in a 7:3 ratio. The study also compared thyroid tissue and blood T-cell repertoires from a handful of Graves' hyperthyroidism patients. The study at large found these results: No statistical method was used to set the sample size in advance, and investigators knew the group allocation. During validation, the model predicted progression to ophthalmopathy a median of around 7 months ahead of onset, with almost 71% sensitivity and roughly 72% specificity. Most expanded thyroid clonotypes (frequency above 0.001) were also detected in blood, suggesting blood repertoires may reflect thyroid immune responses. A model built on a 13 V-J signature distinguished ophthalmopathy from stable hyperthyroidism, reaching around 90% sensitivity and around 81% specificity in cross-validation and 80%/75% in testing.

Amplification of TCR beta CDR3 regions was carried out from RNA transcripts. For the first round of RT-PCR on the TCR CDR3, the HTBI primer set was used together with the Qiagen OneStep RT-PCR kit. A second multiplex PCR round built the libraries, followed by size selection and purification. Libraries were sequenced paired-end with 100 bp reads on an Illumina HiSeq2000. Regarding the original processing steps: SOAPnuke was used to process the raw data, with reads discarded if the reads contained adapters or uncalled bases, had a mean Phred below 15, or lacked an exact constant-primer or identifier match. COPE v1.2.5 was used to merge high-quality paired reads, and clonotypes were defined as unique nucleotide sequences. Clonotypes were aligned to IMGT TRBV, TRBD and TRBJ reference segments using MiTCR v1.1. Only V-J combinations with frequency above 0.0001, covering 99% to 99.2% of repertoires, were analysed. A TCS score was defined as the ratio between F50 (clonal expansion) and ExV (chaos), using BLOSUM62-based TCRdist between CDR3 peptides within each V-J. Welch's t-statistics and random forest reduced roughly 500 V-J features to roughly 13, which were used in a naive Bayes classifier (R e1071). TCRdb cleaned the public reads at Q25 with fastp, built clones with MiXCR and kept in-frame beta chains. Each record represents a unique CDR3 protein, reported with the most common genes and DNA among its rows. For this entry, the V and J calls and clone size follow TCRdb and not the study's own pipeline. The sample includes about 740,000 distinct CDR3 sequences, with around 13% observed a single time. Jointly, the top ten make up more than 8.5% of the sample.

Stable Graves' hyperthyroidism was defined as no progression to ophthalmopathy during 18 months of follow-up. The hyperthyroidism patients were between 18 and 65 years old and newly diagnosed, with a disease duration of less than 2 months. Patients with uncontrolled infections, other autoimmune diseases, pregnancy or lactation were excluded. Clinical symptoms, serum thyroxine and TRAb, thyroid ultrasound, and orbital computed tomography formed the basis for the diagnoses. PBMCs were separated from roughly 9.3 ml of fresh peripheral blood using Ficoll-Paque density gradient centrifugation. Total RNA was extracted with Trizol reagent, and quality was checked on an Agilent 2100 Bioanalyzer. Unmatched junction bases come to 5, with V trimmed by 7 bases and J by 6 bases. Spanning cysteine to phenylalanine, the CDR3 consists of 12 amino acids. Only CDR3 DNA is held: 36 bases, read in frame from base 1. Per the germline V gene, SQVTM is the CDR1 and ANQGSEA is the CDR2.

A note on this clonotype: What antigen it recognizes has not been identified. Base quality data are lacking; no much larger clone is found one base away.

The rearrangement joined TRBV29-1 to TRBJ2-2; 7 of the junction bases match TRBD1. The clonotype comes from a woman younger than 35 with Graves' hyperthyroidism. The sequencing input was blood. The base sequence is TGCAGCGCCGGGACAGCGCCCGGGGAGCTGTTTTTT. Its product reads: CSAGTAPGELFF.